This T cell receptor beta chain emerged from a study of cytomegalovirus exposure and HLA in healthy donors. Vbeta (60) and Jbeta (13) primers were used in the PCR. Some clones are missing from TCRdb's copy, which holds only in-frame ones; the method was immunoSEQ multiplex PCR. Of 150,000 to 200,000 clones in the sample, 80% to 85% were seen once. The CDR3 is 16 amino acids. V trimming: 4 bases; J trimming: 4 bases; junction bases outside the gene matches: 5. The germline V gene has CDR1 SGHTA and CDR2 FQGNSA. Study-wide points: Several top significant clusters appeared, in a later analysis, to be linked to common viral pathogens.

Donors were nominally healthy when sampled, though unrecorded immune exposures were likely. With respect to this clone: The antigen remains undetermined.

This sequence joins TRBV7-2 and TRBJ2-3; TRBD2 aligns across 13 bases. The source is a woman younger than 35 in good health and CMV-seronegative. The sequencing input was PBMCs. The CDR3 spells CASSSRTSGSADTQYF. The CDR3 DNA sequence: TGTGCCAGCAGCTCCAGGACTAGCGGGAGTGCAGATACGCAGTATTTT.